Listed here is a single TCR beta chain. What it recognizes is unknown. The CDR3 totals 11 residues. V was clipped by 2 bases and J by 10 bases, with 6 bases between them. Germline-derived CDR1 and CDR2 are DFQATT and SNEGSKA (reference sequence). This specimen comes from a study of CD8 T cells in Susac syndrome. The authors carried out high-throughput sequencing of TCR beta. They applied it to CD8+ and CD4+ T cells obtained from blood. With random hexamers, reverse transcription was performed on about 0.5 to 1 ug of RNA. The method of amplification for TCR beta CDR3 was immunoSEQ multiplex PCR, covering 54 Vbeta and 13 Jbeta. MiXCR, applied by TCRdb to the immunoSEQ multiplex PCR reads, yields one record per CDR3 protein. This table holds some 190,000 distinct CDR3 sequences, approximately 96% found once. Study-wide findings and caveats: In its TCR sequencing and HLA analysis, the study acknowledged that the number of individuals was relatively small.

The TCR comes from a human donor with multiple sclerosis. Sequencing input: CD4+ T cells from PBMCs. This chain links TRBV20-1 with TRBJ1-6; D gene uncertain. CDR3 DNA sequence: TGCAGTGCTAGACCTGGCTCACCCCTCCACTTT. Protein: CSARPGSPLHF.